This T cell receptor (beta chain) was observed in a study of T cell responses to AZD1222 COVID-19 vaccine. Whole-study results and caveats: Repertoire sampling happened only post peak T cell response.

V was pared by 6 bases and J by 4 bases, with 15 bases between. Germline-derived CDR1 and CDR2 are MNHEY and SMNVEV (reference sequence). The CDR3 is made up of 14 amino acids. Turning to this clone: Its antigen is still unknown.

Method: immunoSEQ multiplex PCR; TCRdb's copy keeps in-frame clones and lacks some. The sample lists 100,000 to 150,000 clones; about 90% were seen once. Material: peripheral blood, obtained on day 0 of AZD1222 vaccination. The J gene is TRBJ1-1, the V gene TRBV27; weak D call: TRBD1 (6 bases). The sequence derives from an adult in good health. The CDR3 DNA sequence: TGTGCCAGCAGGGATACGAGGGGGTTCACTGAAGCTTTCTTT. This sequence encodes CASRDTRGFTEAFF.